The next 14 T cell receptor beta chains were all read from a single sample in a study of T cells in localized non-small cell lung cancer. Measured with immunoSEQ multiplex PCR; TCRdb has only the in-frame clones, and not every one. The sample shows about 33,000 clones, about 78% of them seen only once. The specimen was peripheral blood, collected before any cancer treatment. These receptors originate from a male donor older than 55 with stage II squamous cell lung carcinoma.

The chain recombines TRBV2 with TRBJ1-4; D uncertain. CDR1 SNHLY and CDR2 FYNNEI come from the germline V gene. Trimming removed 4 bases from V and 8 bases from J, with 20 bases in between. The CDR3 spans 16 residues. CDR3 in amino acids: CASSASRTPVEEKLFF. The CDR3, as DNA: TGTGCCAGCAGTGCTTCGCGGACGCCCGTGGAGGAAAAACTGTTTTTT.

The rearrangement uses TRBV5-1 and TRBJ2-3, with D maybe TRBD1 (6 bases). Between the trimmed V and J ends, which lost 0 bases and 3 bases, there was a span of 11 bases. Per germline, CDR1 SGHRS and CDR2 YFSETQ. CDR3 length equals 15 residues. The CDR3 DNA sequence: TGCGCCAGCAGCTTGGCCAGGGGCGGTACAGATACGCAGTATTTT. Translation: CASSLARGGTDTQYF.

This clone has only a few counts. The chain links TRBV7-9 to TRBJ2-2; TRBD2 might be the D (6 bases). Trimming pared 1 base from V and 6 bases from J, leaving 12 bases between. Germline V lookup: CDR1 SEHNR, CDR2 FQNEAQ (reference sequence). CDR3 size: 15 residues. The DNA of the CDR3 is TGTGCCAGCAGCTTAGACCGGAGGGGTGCCGGGGAGCTGTTTTTT. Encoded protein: CASSLDRRGAGELFF.

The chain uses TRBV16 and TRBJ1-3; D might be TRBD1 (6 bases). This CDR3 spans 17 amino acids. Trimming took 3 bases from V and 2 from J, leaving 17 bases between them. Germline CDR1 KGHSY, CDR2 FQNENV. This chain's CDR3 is CASSHADSEATGNTIYF. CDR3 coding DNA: TGTGCCAGCAGCCATGCGGACAGTGAAGCTACTGGAAACACCATATATTTT.

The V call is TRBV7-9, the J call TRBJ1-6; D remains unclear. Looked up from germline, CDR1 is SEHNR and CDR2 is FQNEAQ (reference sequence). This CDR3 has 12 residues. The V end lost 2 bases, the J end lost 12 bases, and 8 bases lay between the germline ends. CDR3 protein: CASSLPGLPLHF. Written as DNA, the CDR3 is TGTGCCAGCAGCTTACCGGGTTTACCCCTCCACTTT.

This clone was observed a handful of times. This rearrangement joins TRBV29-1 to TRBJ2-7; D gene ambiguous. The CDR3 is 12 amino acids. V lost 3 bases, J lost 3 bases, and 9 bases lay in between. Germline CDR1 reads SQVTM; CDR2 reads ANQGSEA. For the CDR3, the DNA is TGCAGCGTTGAGAGTTCCGGCTACGAGCAGTACTTC. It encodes CSVESSGYEQYF.

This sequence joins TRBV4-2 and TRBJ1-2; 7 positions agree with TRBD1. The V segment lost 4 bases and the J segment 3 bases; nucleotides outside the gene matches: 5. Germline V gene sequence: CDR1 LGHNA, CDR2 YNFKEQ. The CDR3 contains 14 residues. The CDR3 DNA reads TGTGCCAGCAGCCTCGGGCAGGGGGACTATGGCTACACCTTC. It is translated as CASSLGQGDYGYTF.

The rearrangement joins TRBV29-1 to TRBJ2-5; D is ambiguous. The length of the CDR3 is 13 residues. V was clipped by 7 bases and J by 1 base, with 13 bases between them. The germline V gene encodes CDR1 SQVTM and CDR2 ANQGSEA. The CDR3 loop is CSAGPPLQETQYF. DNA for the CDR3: TGCAGCGCAGGCCCCCCGCTCCAAGAGACCCAGTACTTC.

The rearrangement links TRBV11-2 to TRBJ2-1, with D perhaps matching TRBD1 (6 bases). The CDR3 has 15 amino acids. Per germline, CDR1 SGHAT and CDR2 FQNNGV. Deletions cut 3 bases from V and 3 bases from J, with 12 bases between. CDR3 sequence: CASSLGQGYYNEQFF. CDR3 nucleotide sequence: TGTGCCAGCAGCTTGGGGCAGGGGTACTACAATGAGCAGTTCTTC.

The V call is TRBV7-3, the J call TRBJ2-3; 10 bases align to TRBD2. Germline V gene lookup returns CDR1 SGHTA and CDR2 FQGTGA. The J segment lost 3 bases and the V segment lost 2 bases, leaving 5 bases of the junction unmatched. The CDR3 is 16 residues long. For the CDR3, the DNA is TGTGCCAGCAGCTTATCGGCTAGCGGGAGAACAGATACGCAGTATTTT. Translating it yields CASSLSASGRTDTQYF.

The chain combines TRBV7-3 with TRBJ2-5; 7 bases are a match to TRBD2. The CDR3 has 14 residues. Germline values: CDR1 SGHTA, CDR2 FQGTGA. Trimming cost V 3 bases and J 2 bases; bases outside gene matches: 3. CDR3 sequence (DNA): TGTGCCAGCAGCTTCGGACTAGGGCAAGAGACCCAGTACTTC. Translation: CASSFGLGQETQYF.

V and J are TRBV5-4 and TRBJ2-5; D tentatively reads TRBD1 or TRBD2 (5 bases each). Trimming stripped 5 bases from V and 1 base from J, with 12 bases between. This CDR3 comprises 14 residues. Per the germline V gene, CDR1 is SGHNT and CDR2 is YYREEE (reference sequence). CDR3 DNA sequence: TGTGCCAGCAGTTCGTCCGGGACCCAAGAGACCCAGTACTTC. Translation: CASSSSGTQETQYF.

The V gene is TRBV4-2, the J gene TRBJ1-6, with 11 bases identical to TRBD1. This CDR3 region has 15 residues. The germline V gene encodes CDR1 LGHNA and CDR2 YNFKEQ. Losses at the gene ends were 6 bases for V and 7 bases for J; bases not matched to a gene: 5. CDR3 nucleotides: TGTGCCAGCAGGTCGGGACAGGGGGACAATTCACCCCTCCACTTT. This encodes CASRSGQGDNSPLHF.

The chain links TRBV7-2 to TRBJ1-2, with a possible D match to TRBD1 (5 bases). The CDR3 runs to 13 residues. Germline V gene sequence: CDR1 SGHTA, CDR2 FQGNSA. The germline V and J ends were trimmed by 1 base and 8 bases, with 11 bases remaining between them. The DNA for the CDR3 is TGTGCCAGCAGCTTAGGTATGGGGGACGGCTACACCTTC. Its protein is CASSLGMGDGYTF. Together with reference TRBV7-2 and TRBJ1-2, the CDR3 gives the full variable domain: GAGVSQSPSNKVTEKGKDVELRCDPISGHTALYWYRQSLGQGLEFLIYFQGNSAPDKSGLPSDRFSAERTGGSVSTLTIQRTQQEDSAVYLCASSLGMGDGYTFGSGTRLTVV.